This TCR beta chain was captured in a study of early T cells in non-severe SARS-CoV-2 infection. This clonotype was recorded at least ten times. Each cDNA molecule carried a unique molecular identifier. TCRdb passed the 5' RACE reads through MiXCR, listing each CDR3 protein once. The sample lists approximately 80,000 distinct CDR3 sequences, approximately 12% occurring once. The sample comprised whole blood. The clonotype comes from an adult who was a healthcare worker with PCR-confirmed SARS-CoV-2 infection or an uninfected control (not recorded which).

The CDR3 bases are TGTGCCAGCAGCCTCACTTTAAGTGTCGGCAATCAGCCCCAGCATTTT. Translation: CASSLTLSVGNQPQHF. V and J are TRBV28 and TRBJ1-5, with D unresolved. Germline lookup yields CDR1 MDHEN and CDR2 SYDVKM. The CDR3 contains 16 residues. With 6 bases removed from V and 2 bases from J, the gap between germline ends came to 17 bases.